This T cell receptor (beta chain) originates from a study of T cell clonality in common variable immunodeficiency. General study findings and limits: Reportedly, TCR beta sequences from common variable immunodeficiency showed fewer deletions and N-nucleotide insertions. CVID subjects had higher TCRbeta clonality than healthy controls, most marked in about a third.

The sample holds a few counts of this clone. Its specificity is unknown. The sequenced fragment ends 3 residues before the CDR3 boundary, so the rest is inferred from the germline J gene. Repertoires were generated with immunoSEQ multiplex PCR, while TCRdb's copy carries only in-frame clones and drops some. The sample lists more than 30,000 clones, none appearing once, the ten largest making up approximately 5.4%. Most patients and controls had Caucasian heritage. CDR1 is SEHNR and CDR2 is FQNEAQ in the germline V gene (reference sequence). The CDR3 runs 15 residues. V gave up 6 bases and J gave up 7 bases; unmatched junction bases: 8.

The clonotype comes from a human donor with common variable immunodeficiency. The rearrangement uses TRBV7-9 and TRBJ1-4, with TRBD1 matching 10 bases. Material: peripheral blood mononuclear cells. This CDR3 is CASSFRTGGVEKLFF. The CDR3 DNA, read in part, is TGTGCCAGCAGTTTCAGGACAGGGGGTGTTGAAAAA.